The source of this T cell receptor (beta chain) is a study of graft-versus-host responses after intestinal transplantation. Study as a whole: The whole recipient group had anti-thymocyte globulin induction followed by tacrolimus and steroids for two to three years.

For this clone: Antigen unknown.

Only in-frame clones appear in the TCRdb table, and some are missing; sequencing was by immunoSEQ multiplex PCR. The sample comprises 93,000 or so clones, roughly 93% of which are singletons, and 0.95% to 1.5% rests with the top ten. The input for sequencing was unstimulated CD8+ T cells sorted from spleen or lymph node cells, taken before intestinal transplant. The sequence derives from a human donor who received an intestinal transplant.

As DNA, the CDR3 is TGTGCCAGCAGCCCCTACCAGAAATTCCACACTGAAGCTTTCTTT. Its translation is CASSPYQKFHTEAFF. The chain joins TRBV13 to TRBJ1-1; no definite D call. The CDR3 is made up of 15 amino acids. Trimming stripped 5 bases from V and 3 bases from J, with 16 bases between. The germline V gene has CDR1 PRHDT and CDR2 FYEKMQ (reference sequence).